One and the same sample provided the 3 T cell receptor beta chains below, sequenced in a study of T cell repertoires in aging, cancer and after chemotherapy. Amplification of TCR beta used genomic DNA extracted from peripheral blood. A mixed TRB-A/B primer pool amplified rearranged TRB by multiplex touch-down PCR. TCRdb recomputed calls from the multiplex PCR reads with MiXCR, one row per CDR3 protein. The sample has more than 8,000 distinct CDR3 sequences; roughly 25% are singletons. Sequencing was done on a sample of blood. The receptors stem from a human donor with a blood cancer.

This clonotype is labeled medium-sized (0.01 to 0.1%). This chain joins TRBV5-5 and TRBJ1-6; D remains ambiguous. The CDR3 totals 11 residues. From germline, CDR1 is SGHKS and CDR2 YYEKEE (reference sequence). V shed 0 bases and J shed 8 bases, with 0 bases lying between them. As DNA, the CDR3 is TGTGCCAGCAGCTTGGATTCACCCCTCCACTTT. It codes for CASSLDSPLHF.

This clonotype qualifies as medium-sized. V and J are TRBV6-2 or TRBV6-3 and TRBJ1-6; tentatively, D is TRBD1 (5 bases). V gave up 6 bases and J gave up 8 bases, with 11 bases separating them. The CDR3 sequence is 13 residues long. Germline CDR1 reads MNHEY; CDR2 reads SVGEGT. DNA of the CDR3: TGTGCCAGCAGACACACGACAGATTCACCCCTCCACTTT. Its protein product is CASRHTTDSPLHF.

The chain uses TRBV20-1 and TRBJ2-2, with 12 bases fitting TRBD1. Per germline, CDR1 DFQATT and CDR2 SNEGSKA (reference sequence). J gave up 5 bases and V 6 bases, and 13 bases lay outside the gene matches. The CDR3 runs 17 residues. CDR3 sequence reads: CSARRDRGRARTGELFF. In DNA form, the CDR3 reads TGCAGTGCCCGCCGGGACAGGGGGCGTGCGAGAACCGGGGAGCTGTTTTTT.